Below, 10 T cell receptor beta chains from the same sample are listed, as sequenced in a study of OX40 agonist ivuxolimab in advanced cancers. Data came from immunoSEQ multiplex PCR; TCRdb stores just in-frame clones and leaves some out. The sample holds 30,000 to 45,000 clones, over 60% seen once. Sample: CD4+ or CD8+ T cells sorted from blood, taken in a trial of the OX40 agonist ivuxolimab. The receptors here all came from an adult with an advanced solid tumor such as melanoma, head and neck, liver or kidney cancer.

The V gene is TRBV28, the J gene TRBJ2-7; possibly TRBD1 for D (5 bases). The CDR3 covers 11 residues. V was trimmed by 6 bases and J by 8 bases, leaving 11 bases between them. Germline CDR1 MDHEN, CDR2 SYDVKM. CDR3 amino acids: CASSSRTKQYF. CDR3 coding DNA: TGTGCCAGCAGCTCCCGGACAAAGCAGTACTTC.

This clone occurred once. The CDR3 nucleotides read TGTGCCAGCAGTCCGGGTGGCGGGAGCTCCTACGAGCAGTACTTC. Translated, it gives CASSPGGGSSYEQYF. The rearrangement links TRBV6-1 to TRBJ2-7, with 7 bases matching TRBD2. The germline V gene has CDR1 MNHNS and CDR2 SASEGT. This CDR3 has 15 residues. Losses at the gene ends were 5 bases for V and 0 bases for J; bases not matched to a gene: 7.

The V call is TRBV5-8, the J call TRBJ2-7; TRBD2 might be the D (5 bases). V shed 0 bases and J shed 4 bases, with 8 bases lying between them. The CDR3 runs 13 residues. Per germline, CDR1 SGHTS and CDR2 YDEGEE. The CDR3 nucleotides read TGTGCCAGCAGCTTGGCTGGACTGTACGAGCAGTACTTC. The encoded protein is CASSLAGLYEQYF.

In its sample, this clone was seen a few times. The chain recombines TRBV5-5 with TRBJ2-1; TRBD1 aligns across 10 bases. The CDR3 sequence is 19 residues long. Trimming at V came to 4 bases and at J to 1 base, leaving 14 bases not matched to a gene. CDR1 and CDR2 from the germline V gene are SGHKS and YYEKEE (reference sequence). The CDR3 here is CASSHKEGQGTWSYNEQFF. In nucleotides, the CDR3 is TGTGCCAGCAGCCACAAAGAGGGACAGGGGACGTGGTCCTACAATGAGCAGTTCTTC.

V and J are TRBV29-1 and TRBJ2-2, with 9 bases aligning to TRBD2. Germline values: CDR1 SQVTM, CDR2 ANQGSEA. V shed 1 base and J 3 bases; nucleotides not matched to a gene: 3. This CDR3 spans 15 amino acids. Here the CDR3 reads CSVEGLAGYTGELFF. CDR3 sequence (DNA): TGCAGCGTTGAAGGTCTAGCGGGATACACCGGGGAGCTGTTTTTT.

This sequence joins TRBV9 and TRBJ1-2; D call uncertain. The CDR3 is 14 amino acids. Trimming pared 0 bases from V and 2 bases from J, leaving 8 bases between. Germline assignment: CDR1 SGDLS and CDR2 YYNGEE. The DNA of the CDR3 is TGTGCCAGCAGCGTAGTGGGAGGGAACTATGGCTACACCTTC. Its protein product is CASSVVGGNYGYTF.

The genes are TRBV6-5 and TRBJ1-6; 7 bases match TRBD1. Looked up from germline, CDR1 is MNHEY and CDR2 is SVGAGI. CDR3 length: 14 amino acids. V shed 6 bases and J 13 bases; nucleotides not matched to a gene: 12. The CDR3 DNA is TGTGCCAGCAGCTTGGGACAGCCCACGGCGCCCCTCCACTTT. This codes for CASSLGQPTAPLHF.

This sequence joins TRBV28 and TRBJ2-1; TRBD2 agrees at 10 bases. CDR3 size: 19 residues. Germline lookup yields CDR1 MDHEN and CDR2 SYDVKM. Losses at the gene ends were 2 bases for V and 1 base for J; bases not matched to a gene: 11. This chain's CDR3 is CASSLPSGGYLRSYNEQFF. The CDR3 nucleotides are TGTGCCAGCAGTTTACCTAGCGGGGGTTACCTACGATCCTACAATGAGCAGTTCTTC.

The chain couples TRBV7-9 to TRBJ2-5; 7 bases align to TRBD1. J was trimmed by 3 bases and V by 4 bases; bases with no gene match: 5. Germline loops: CDR1 SEHNR, CDR2 FQNEAQ (reference sequence). This CDR3 contains 14 residues. The CDR3 DNA follows: TGTGCCAGCAGCTCACACGACAGGGAAGAGACCCAGTACTTC. The encoded protein is CASSSHDREETQYF.

This clone was found once. This chain uses TRBV25-1 with TRBJ2-1; D remains ambiguous. V lost 4 bases, J lost 9 bases, and 7 bases lay in between. This CDR3 spans 11 amino acids. CDR1 is MGHDK, CDR2 SYGVNS, per germline. In DNA, the CDR3 is TGTGCCAGCAGTGGTTGGGGTGAGCAGTTCTTC. Translated, it gives CASSGWGEQFF.